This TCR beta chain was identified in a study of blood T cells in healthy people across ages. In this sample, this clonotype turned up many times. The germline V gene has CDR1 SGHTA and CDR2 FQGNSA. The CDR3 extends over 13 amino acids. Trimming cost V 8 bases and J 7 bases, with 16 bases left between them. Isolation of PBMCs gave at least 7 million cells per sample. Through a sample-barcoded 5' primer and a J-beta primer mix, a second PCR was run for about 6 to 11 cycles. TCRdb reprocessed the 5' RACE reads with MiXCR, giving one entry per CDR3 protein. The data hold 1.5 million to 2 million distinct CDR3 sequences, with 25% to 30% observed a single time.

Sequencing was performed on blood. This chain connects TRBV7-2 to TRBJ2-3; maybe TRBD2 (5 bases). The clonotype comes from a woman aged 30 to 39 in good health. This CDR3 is CASRRGSEYTQYF. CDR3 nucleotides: TGTGCCAGCCGAAGAGGGAGTGAGTATACGCAGTATTTT.